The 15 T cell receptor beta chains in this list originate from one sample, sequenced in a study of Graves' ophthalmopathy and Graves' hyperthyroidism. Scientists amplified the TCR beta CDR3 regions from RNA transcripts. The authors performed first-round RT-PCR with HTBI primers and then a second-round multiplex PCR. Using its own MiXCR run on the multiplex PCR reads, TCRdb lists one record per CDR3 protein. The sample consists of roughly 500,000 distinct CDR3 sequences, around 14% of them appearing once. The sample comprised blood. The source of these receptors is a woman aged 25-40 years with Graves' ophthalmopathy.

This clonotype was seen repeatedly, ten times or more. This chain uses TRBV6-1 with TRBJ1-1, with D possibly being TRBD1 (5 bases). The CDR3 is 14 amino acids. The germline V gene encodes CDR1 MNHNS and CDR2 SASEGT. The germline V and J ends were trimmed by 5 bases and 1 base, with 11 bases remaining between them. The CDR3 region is CASSPYTGNTEAFF. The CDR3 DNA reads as TGTGCCAGCAGTCCCTATACAGGGAACACTGAAGCTTTCTTT.

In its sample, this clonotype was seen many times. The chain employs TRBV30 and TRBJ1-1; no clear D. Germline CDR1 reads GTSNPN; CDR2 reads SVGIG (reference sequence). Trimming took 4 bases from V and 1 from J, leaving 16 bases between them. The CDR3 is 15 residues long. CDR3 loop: CAWIRQVIRNTEAFF. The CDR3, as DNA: TGTGCCTGGATTAGGCAGGTCATTAGGAACACTGAAGCTTTCTTT. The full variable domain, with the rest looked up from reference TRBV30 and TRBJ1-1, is SQTIHQWPATLVQPVGSPLSLECTVEGTSNPNLYWYRQAAGRGLQLLFYSVGIGQISSEVPQNLSASRPQDRQFILSSKKLLLSDSGFYLCAWIRQVIRNTEAFFGQGTRLTVV.

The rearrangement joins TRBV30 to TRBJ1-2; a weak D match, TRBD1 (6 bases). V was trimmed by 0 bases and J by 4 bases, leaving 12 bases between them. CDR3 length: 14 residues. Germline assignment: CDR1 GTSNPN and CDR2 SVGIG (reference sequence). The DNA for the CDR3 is TGTGCCTGGAGTGTACGGGGGGCTGGCTATGGCTACACCTTC. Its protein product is CAWSVRGAGYGYTF.

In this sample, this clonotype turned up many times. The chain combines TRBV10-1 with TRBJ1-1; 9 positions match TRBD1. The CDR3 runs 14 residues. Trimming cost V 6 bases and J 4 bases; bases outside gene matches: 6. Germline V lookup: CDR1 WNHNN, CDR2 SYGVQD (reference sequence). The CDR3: CASRTGQGATEAFF. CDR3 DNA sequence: TGCGCCAGCAGAACGGGACAGGGCGCCACTGAAGCTTTCTTT.

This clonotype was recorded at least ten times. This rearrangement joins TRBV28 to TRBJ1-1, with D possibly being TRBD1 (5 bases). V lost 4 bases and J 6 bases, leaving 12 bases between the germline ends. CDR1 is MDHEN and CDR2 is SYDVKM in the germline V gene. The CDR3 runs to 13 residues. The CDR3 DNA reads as TGTGCCAGCAGTTACGGGGGAAGGGCTGAAGCTTTCTTT. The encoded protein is CASSYGGRAEAFF.

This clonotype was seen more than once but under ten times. CDR3 amino acids: CASPARQGGVGETQYF. The CDR3 DNA reads as TGCGCCAGCCCCGCTCGACAGGGAGGGGTCGGAGAGACCCAGTACTTC. The genes are TRBV5-1 and TRBJ2-5; tentatively, D is TRBD1 or TRBD2 (7 bases each). CDR1 is SGHRS, CDR2 YFSETQ, per germline. V was cut by 7 bases and J by 4 bases, with 23 bases left in between. This CDR3 is built from 16 residues.

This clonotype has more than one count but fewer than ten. The CDR3, as DNA: TGTGCCAGTACCGCGAGGGGAAGGGCCTATAGCAATCAGCCCCAGCATTTT. It encodes CASTARGRAYSNQPQHF. The rearrangement links TRBV19 to TRBJ1-5; weak D call: TRBD1 (5 bases). V was trimmed by 7 bases and J by 0 bases, leaving 19 bases between them. The V gene's germline CDR1 is LNHDA and CDR2 SQIVND (reference sequence). The CDR3 consists of 17 residues.

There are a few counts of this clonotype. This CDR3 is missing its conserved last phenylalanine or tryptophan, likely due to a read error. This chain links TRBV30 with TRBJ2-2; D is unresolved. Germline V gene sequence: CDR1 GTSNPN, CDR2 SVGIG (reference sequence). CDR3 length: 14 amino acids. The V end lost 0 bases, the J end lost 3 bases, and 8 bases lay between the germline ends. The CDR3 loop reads CAWSVSHDTGELFS. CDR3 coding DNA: TGTGCCTGGAGTGTTTCCCATGACACCGGGGAGCTGTTTTCT.

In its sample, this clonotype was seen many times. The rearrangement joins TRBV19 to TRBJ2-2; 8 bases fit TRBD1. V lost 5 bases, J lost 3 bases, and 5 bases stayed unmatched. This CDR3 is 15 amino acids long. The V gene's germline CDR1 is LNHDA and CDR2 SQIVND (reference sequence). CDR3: CASSARTGYTGELFF. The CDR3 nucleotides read TGTGCCAGTAGTGCCCGGACAGGGTACACCGGGGAGCTGTTTTTT.

CDR3 in amino acids: CAWSDRPNSPLHF. For the CDR3, the DNA is TGTGCCTGGAGCGACAGACCTAATTCACCCCTCCACTTT. The V call is TRBV30, the J call TRBJ1-6; D possibly corresponds to TRBD1 (5 bases). V was pared by 3 bases and J by 6 bases, with 9 bases between. The CDR3 covers 13 residues. The germline V gene encodes CDR1 GTSNPN and CDR2 SVGIG (reference sequence). Full variable domain (missing parts from reference TRBV30 and TRBJ1-6): SQTIHQWPATLVQPVGSPLSLECTVEGTSNPNLYWYRQAAGRGLQLLFYSVGIGQISSEVPQNLSASRPQDRQFILSSKKLLLSDSGFYLCAWSDRPNSPLHFGNGTRLTVT.

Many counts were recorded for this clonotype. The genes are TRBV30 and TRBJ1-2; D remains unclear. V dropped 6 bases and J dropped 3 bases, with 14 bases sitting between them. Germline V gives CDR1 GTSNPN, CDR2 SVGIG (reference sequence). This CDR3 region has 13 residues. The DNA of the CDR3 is TGTGCCTGCCACTTCTGGGAGGACTATGGCTACACCTTC. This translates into CACHFWEDYGYTF.

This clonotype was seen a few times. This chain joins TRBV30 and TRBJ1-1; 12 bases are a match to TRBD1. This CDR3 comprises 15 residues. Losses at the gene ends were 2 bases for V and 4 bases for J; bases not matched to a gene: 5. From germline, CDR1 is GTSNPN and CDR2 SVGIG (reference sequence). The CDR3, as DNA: TGTGCCTGGAGTCCGGGACAGGGGGCAAGCACTGAAGCTTTCTTT. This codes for CAWSPGQGASTEAFF. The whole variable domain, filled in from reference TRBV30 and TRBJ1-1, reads SQTIHQWPATLVQPVGSPLSLECTVEGTSNPNLYWYRQAAGRGLQLLFYSVGIGQISSEVPQNLSASRPQDRQFILSSKKLLLSDSGFYLCAWSPGQGASTEAFFGQGTRLTVV.

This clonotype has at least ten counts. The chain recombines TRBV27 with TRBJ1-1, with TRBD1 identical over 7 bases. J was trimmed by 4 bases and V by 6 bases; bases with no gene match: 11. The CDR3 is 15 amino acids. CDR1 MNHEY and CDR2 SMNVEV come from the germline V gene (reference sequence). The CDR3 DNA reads TGTGCCAGCAGCCGAGCAGCCCCAGGGGGCACTGAAGCTTTCTTT. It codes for CASSRAAPGGTEAFF.

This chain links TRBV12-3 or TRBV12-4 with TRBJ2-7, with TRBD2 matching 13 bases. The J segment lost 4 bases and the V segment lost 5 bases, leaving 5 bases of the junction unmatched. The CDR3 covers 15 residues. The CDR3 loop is CASSNWTSGSYEQYF. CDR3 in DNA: TGTGCCAGCAGTAATTGGACTAGCGGGAGTTACGAGCAGTACTTC.

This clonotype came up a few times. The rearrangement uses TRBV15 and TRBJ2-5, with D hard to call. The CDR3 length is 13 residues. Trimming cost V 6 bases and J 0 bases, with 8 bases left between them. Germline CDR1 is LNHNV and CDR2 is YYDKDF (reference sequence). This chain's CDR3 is CATRNGHQETQYF. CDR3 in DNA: TGTGCCACCAGGAACGGTCACCAAGAGACCCAGTACTTC. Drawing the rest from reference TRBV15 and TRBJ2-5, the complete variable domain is DAMVIQNPRYQVTQFGKPVTLSCSQTLNHNVMYWYQQKSSQAPKLLFHYYDKDFNNEADTPDNFQSRRPNTSFCFLDIRSPGLGDTAMYLCATRNGHQETQYFGPGTRLLVL.